This is a list of T cell receptor beta chains from one sample in a study of cytomegalovirus exposure and HLA in healthy donors. Measured with immunoSEQ multiplex PCR; TCRdb has only the in-frame clones, and not every one. The data contain approximately 190,000 clones, around 80% of them singletons. Sequenced input: PBMCs. The receptors were sampled from a woman in her late teens or twenties in good health and CMV-seronegative. The CDR3 runs from the conserved cysteine through the conserved F or W. The D gene is left open where the match is weak. Only part of the rows carry a size: once, few, many, or a class if the clone is expanded.

DNA	CDR3	size	V	J	length	D
TGTGCCAGCAGTAACCTAGCGGGAGCTATCTACGAGCAGTACTTC	CASSNLAGAIYEQYF	once	TRBV7-9	TRBJ2-7	15	TRBD2
TGTGCCAGCACCCCTGGGCACAGGTATGGCTACACCTTC	CASTPGHRYGYTF	.	TRBV6-1	TRBJ1-2	13	.
TGCAGCGTTGAAGATCAACTAGCGAGTGAGCAGTTCTTC	CSVEDQLASEQFF	.	TRBV29-1	TRBJ2-1	13	TRBD2
TGTGCCAGCAGTTTTGACAGGGGGTCCTCTGAAGCTTTCTTT	CASSFDRGSSEAFF	.	TRBV6-1	TRBJ1-1	14	TRBD1
TGTGCCACCACTGGAGCTTTCTTT	CATTGAFF	few	TRBV19	TRBJ1-1	8	.
TGTGCCAGCAGTCGCTACGGGACAGGTTGGGATACGCAGTATTTT	CASSRYGTGWDTQYF	.	TRBV27	TRBJ2-3	15	TRBD1
TGCGCCAGCAGCCAAGGGTGGGACAGGAATAATGAAAAACTGTTTTTT	CASSQGWDRNNEKLFF	.	TRBV4-3	TRBJ1-4	16	TRBD1
TGTGCCAGCAGTTCCCCGGGACTAGGGACCGGGTACGAGCAGTACTTC	CASSSPGLGTGYEQYF	once	TRBV28	TRBJ2-7	16	TRBD2
TGTGCCTGGAGTCGAGGGAGCAACGAGCAGTACTTC	CAWSRGSNEQYF	once	TRBV30	TRBJ2-7	12	.
TGCGCCAGCAGGGTAGCGGGAGAACCCTACAATGAGCAGTTCTTC	CASRVAGEPYNEQFF	.	TRBV5-1	TRBJ2-1	15	TRBD2
TGTGCCTGGAGTCTAGGGACAGGGCGCAGTGGCTACACCTTC	CAWSLGTGRSGYTF	.	TRBV30	TRBJ1-2	14	TRBD1
TGTGCCAGCAGTTCACTAGCGGGAGGGGTTGATGAGCAGTTCTTC	CASSSLAGGVDEQFF	.	TRBV7-2	TRBJ2-1	15	TRBD2
TGTGCCAGCCAATACGCACAGGGGGCAGGCTATGGCTACACCTTC	CASQYAQGAGYGYTF	.	TRBV2	TRBJ1-2	15	TRBD1
TGCAGTGCTACTTACCTATATGGCTACACCTTC	CSATYLYGYTF	.	TRBV20-1	TRBJ1-2	11	.
TGTGCCAGCACCGGGACAGCCGGTGGCTACACCTTC	CASTGTAGGYTF	few	TRBV6-5	TRBJ1-2	12	TRBD1
TGTGCCAGCAGCCTAGGACTAGCGGGCGTCTACGAGCAGTACTTC	CASSLGLAGVYEQYF	.	TRBV14	TRBJ2-7	15	TRBD2
TGTGCCAGCAGCCTAGGGGCAGGGGGGGCTTTCTTT	CASSLGAGGAFF	.	TRBV7-9	TRBJ1-1	12	TRBD1
TGTGCCAGCAGTTACACGGGGGGGGGATATGGCTACACCTTC	CASSYTGGGYGYTF	.	TRBV6-5	TRBJ1-2	14	.
TGCGCCAGCAGCCAAGATTCGGGAGGGGGGGCCGGGGAGCTGTTTTTT	CASSQDSGGGAGELFF	few	TRBV4-1	TRBJ2-2	16	TRBD2
TGTGCCAGCAGCTTAGGGGACAGGGGTTGGAACGAGCAGTACTTC	CASSLGDRGWNEQYF	.	TRBV7-9	TRBJ2-7	15	TRBD1
TGTGCCAGCAGCCATCCGGGACAGCCCCTAGACTATGGCTACACCTTC	CASSHPGQPLDYGYTF	.	TRBV14	TRBJ1-2	16	TRBD1
TGTGCCAGCAGTTTCCGGACAGATCAGCCCCAGCATTTT	CASSFRTDQPQHF	once	TRBV6-6	TRBJ1-5	13	.
TGTGCCAGTAGTGTGGGACACGTGAACTACGAGCAGTACTTC	CASSVGHVNYEQYF	.	TRBV19	TRBJ2-7	14	.
TGTGCCAGCAGCTCGGACTTTTCCTACAATGAGCAGTTCTTC	CASSSDFSYNEQFF	.	TRBV7-2	TRBJ2-1	14	.
TGCGCCAGCAGCGGGACAGGGTTCCCAGATACGCAGTATTTT	CASSGTGFPDTQYF	once	TRBV5-1	TRBJ2-3	14	TRBD1
TGTGCCAGCAGCCCTCCGGGGGGGCAGGACCGTTCCTACGAGCAGTACTTC	CASSPPGGQDRSYEQYF	.	TRBV7-8	TRBJ2-7	17	TRBD2
TGTGCCAGCAGCTCCCAGAATCAGCCCCAGCATTTT	CASSSQNQPQHF	.	TRBV5-6	TRBJ1-5	12	.
TGCGCCAGCAGCCCCGGTAGCAGTCAAGAGACCCAGTACTTC	CASSPGSSQETQYF	once	TRBV5-1	TRBJ2-5	14	.
TGTGCCAGCAGCTCCTCCGACAGGGGAGATGGCTACACCTTC	CASSSSDRGDGYTF	.	TRBV7-9	TRBJ1-2	14	TRBD1
TGTGCCAGCAGTTACTTAGAGGGTGTTCAAGAGACCCAGTACTTC	CASSYLEGVQETQYF	.	TRBV6-5	TRBJ2-5	15	.
TGCAGCGTTGAGACGGGGTTAGGGGAGCAGTACTTC	CSVETGLGEQYF	.	TRBV29-1	TRBJ2-7	12	.
TGTGCCAGCCTGACGAGGGAGGGGCCCTACACAGATACGCAGTATTTT	CASLTREGPYTDTQYF	.	TRBV16	TRBJ2-3	16	TRBD2
TGCAGCGTTGAGGCGGTCGCCTTCTGGGAGACCCAGTACTTC	CSVEAVAFWETQYF	.	TRBV29-1	TRBJ2-5	14	.
TGTGCCAGCAGGAGGGCCCCCCTAGCGGTCACACCGGAGACCCAGTACTTC	CASRRAPLAVTPETQYF	few	TRBV5-6	TRBJ2-5	17	TRBD2
TGTGCCAGCAGCCAAGACGGCAGAGGATTCTATGGCTACACCTTC	CASSQDGRGFYGYTF	.	TRBV14	TRBJ1-2	15	.
TGCGCCAGCAGTGACGGACTAGTCGGGGAGCTGTTTTTT	CASSDGLVGELFF	.	TRBV10-1	TRBJ2-2	13	TRBD2
TGTGCCAGCAGTTGGACAGGCGGGGAGACCCAGTACTTC	CASSWTGGETQYF	few	TRBV28	TRBJ2-5	13	TRBD1
TGTGCCAGCACGTCTAGCCCCCTCGAGCAGTACTTC	CASTSSPLEQYF	.	TRBV6-5	TRBJ2-7	12	.
TGTGCCAGCAGCCAACCGGGGACAGACAATAATGAAAAACTGTTTTTT	CASSQPGTDNNEKLFF	.	TRBV7-9	TRBJ1-4	16	TRBD1
TGCAGCGCGACAGACAGATACTACGAGCAGTACTTC	CSATDRYYEQYF	.	TRBV29-1	TRBJ2-7	12	.
TGCGCCAGCAGCCAAGTAGCCGGGGGATCCGATCAAGAGACCCAGTACTTC	CASSQVAGGSDQETQYF	.	TRBV4-1	TRBJ2-5	17	.
TGTGCCAGCAGCTATCCAGGGGAGGGTGCCACAGATACGCAGTATTTT	CASSYPGEGATDTQYF	.	TRBV7-9	TRBJ2-3	16	.
TGTGCCAGCAGCTTCAGGGGGTCTAGCGGGAGAAACAATGAGCAGTTCTTC	CASSFRGSSGRNNEQFF	.	TRBV11-3	TRBJ2-1	17	TRBD2
TGTGCCAGTAGTATCGTCCTCTCTGGGGCCAACGTCCTGACTTTC	CASSIVLSGANVLTF	.	TRBV19	TRBJ2-6	15	.
TGCGCCAGCAGCTCCGGACAGGGAATCTCGAGCACTGAAGCTTTCTTT	CASSSGQGISSTEAFF	.	TRBV5-1	TRBJ1-1	16	TRBD1
TGCGCCAGCAGCCAAGATGGGAGCGGCACTGAAGCTTTCTTT	CASSQDGSGTEAFF	few	TRBV4-3	TRBJ1-1	14	.
TGTGCCAGCAGCCAAGGAAGGGAGGGGGTCTTC	CASSQGREGVF	.	TRBV14	TRBJ2-1	11	.
TGTGCCAGCAGCTTAGACCCCGAGGACAATGAGCAGTTCTTC	CASSLDPEDNEQFF	.	TRBV11-3	TRBJ2-1	14	.
TGTGCCAGCAGTCTAGACAGGTTTTCACCCCTCCACTTT	CASSLDRFSPLHF	.	TRBV28	TRBJ1-6	13	.
TGTGCCAGCAGTTACGCCCGACAGGGGAACACCGGGGAGCTGTTTTTT	CASSYARQGNTGELFF	.	TRBV6-5	TRBJ2-2	16	TRBD1
TGCGCCAGCAGCACGGGACTAGCGAGCAATGAGCAGTTCTTC	CASSTGLASNEQFF	.	TRBV5-1	TRBJ2-1	14	TRBD2
TGTGCCAGCAGCGTAGTCCTCGGGACAGGGTGTTACGAGCAGTACTTC	CASSVVLGTGCYEQYF	.	TRBV9	TRBJ2-7	16	TRBD1